The 24 T cell receptor beta chains presented below share a single source sample, sequenced in a study of OX40 agonist ivuxolimab in advanced cancers. Only in-frame clones appear in the TCRdb table, and some are missing; sequencing was by immunoSEQ multiplex PCR. The table lists 40,000 to 50,000 clones, around 90% of them singletons. The input for sequencing was CD4+ or CD8+ T cells sorted from blood, taken in a trial of the OX40 agonist ivuxolimab. These receptors all stem from an adult with an advanced solid tumor such as melanoma, head and neck, liver or kidney cancer.

The chain links TRBV9 to TRBJ1-2, with D perhaps TRBD1 (6 bases). CDR1 and CDR2 from the germline V gene are SGDLS and YYNGEE. The germline V and J ends were trimmed by 6 bases and 4 bases, with 16 bases remaining between them. This CDR3 contains 14 residues. CDR3 nucleotides: TGTGCCAGCAACGCGCCAGGGGCGATCTATGGCTACACCTTC. It encodes CASNAPGAIYGYTF.

The rearrangement links TRBV18 to TRBJ2-3; 7 positions agree with TRBD1. The germline CDR1 and CDR2 sequences are KGHSH and LQKENI. With 5 bases clipped from V and 0 bases from J, the junction kept 5 bases outside the gene matches. This CDR3 region has 15 residues. CDR3 sequence (DNA): TGTGCCAGCTCAGAAGACAGGGCCAGCACAGATACGCAGTATTTT. This sequence encodes CASSEDRASTDTQYF.

The chain joins TRBV18 to TRBJ2-5, with D perhaps matching TRBD2 (6 bases). Germline lookup yields CDR1 KGHSH and CDR2 LQKENI. This CDR3 spans 14 amino acids. Between the trimmed V and J ends, which lost 5 bases and 2 bases, there was a span of 12 bases. CDR3 loop: CASSVTSMQETQYF. The CDR3 bases are TGTGCCAGCTCAGTAACTAGCATGCAAGAGACCCAGTACTTC.

The chain is built from TRBV4-2 and TRBJ1-3; no definite D call. This CDR3 is built from 16 residues. V was clipped by 2 bases and J by 0 bases, with 11 bases between them. CDR1 and CDR2 from the germline V gene are LGHNA and YNFKEQ. Written as DNA, the CDR3 is TGTGCCAGCAGCCAAAACGACCGAGACTCTGGAAACACCATATATTTT. Translated, it gives CASSQNDRDSGNTIYF.

V is TRBV29-1 and J is TRBJ1-4, with TRBD1 matching over 9 bases. The ends lost 4 bases at V and 5 bases at J; junction bases unmatched: 8. CDR1 and CDR2 from the germline V gene are SQVTM and ANQGSEA. This CDR3 contains 15 residues. Written as DNA, the CDR3 is TGCAGCGTTGGCCGGACAGGGGCCCTAAATGAAAAACTGTTTTTT. This gives the protein CSVGRTGALNEKLFF.

This sequence joins TRBV21-1 and TRBJ2-1; the DNA was not used to check the table's D call, TRBD2. TRBV21-1 is given as a pseudogene. There are 16 residues in the CDR3. The CDR3 nucleotides read TGTGCCAGCAGCCTTATGGGAGGGGATGCCTACAATGAGCAGTTCTTC. Its translation: CASSLMGGDAYNEQFF.

This rearrangement joins TRBV2 to TRBJ1-1, with 11 bases that match TRBD1. CDR3 length: 14 amino acids. With 2 bases clipped from V and 11 bases from J, the junction kept 7 bases outside the gene matches. Looked up from germline, CDR1 is SNHLY and CDR2 is FYNNEI. CDR3 residues: CASSERDRGFRAFF. CDR3 nucleotide sequence: TGTGCCAGCAGTGAACGGGACAGGGGGTTTAGGGCTTTCTTT.

V is TRBV6-6 and J is TRBJ2-3, with a tentative D call TRBD2 (5 bases). Trimming left V 0 bases short and J 1 base short, with 5 bases between. The germline gives CDR1 MNHNY, CDR2 SVGAGI (reference sequence). The CDR3 sequence is 14 residues long. The CDR3 DNA reads as TGTGCCAGCAGTTACTCGAGGGGCACAGATACGCAGTATTTT. Its protein product is CASSYSRGTDTQYF.

V is TRBV7-3 and J is TRBJ2-7; TRBD2 agrees at 8 bases. J lost 7 bases, V lost 5 bases, and 19 bases had no gene match. This CDR3 contains 17 residues. In germline, CDR1 is SGHTA, CDR2 FQGTGA. CDR3 in amino acids: CASSPQLGLGGSEEQYF. In DNA, the CDR3 is TGTGCCAGCAGCCCCCAACTGGGACTAGGAGGGTCGGAAGAGCAGTACTTC.

V and J are TRBV11-2 and TRBJ2-7; D remains unclear. Trimming took off 1 base at V and 2 bases at J, with 6 bases between the two ends. The CDR3 contains 13 residues. Germline V gene data show CDR1 as SGHAT and CDR2 as FQNNGV. In DNA, the CDR3 is TGTGCCAGCAGCTTAGTTGGACCCTACGAGCAGTACGTC. Amino acid sequence: CASSLVGPYEQYV.

In DNA form, the CDR3 reads TGTGCCAGCAGTCTTCCCAGGGGGGGCCATTGGTCTAACACTGAAGCTTTCTTT. Protein sequence: CASSLPRGGHWSNTEAFF. The chain couples TRBV28 to TRBJ1-1, with TRBD1 matching over 7 bases. The germline gives CDR1 MDHEN, CDR2 SYDVKM. The CDR3 totals 18 residues. V gave up 5 bases and J gave up 2 bases; unmatched junction bases: 17.

The genes are TRBV4-1 and TRBJ1-4; weak D call: TRBD1 (5 bases). Trimming left V 8 bases short and J 7 bases short, with 11 bases between. The CDR3 totals 12 residues. Germline values: CDR1 MGHRA, CDR2 YSYEKL. CDR3 bases: TGCGCCAGCGGGGCAGTAGGTGAAAAACTGTTTTTT. This sequence encodes CASGAVGEKLFF.

The gene calls are TRBV4-2 and TRBJ2-5; D not resolved. This CDR3 has 14 amino acids. Germline loops: CDR1 LGHNA, CDR2 YNFKEQ. Trimming shortened V by 0 bases and J by 3 bases, and 8 bases separated the two germline ends. The CDR3 bases are TGTGCCAGCAGCCAAGAGGCCAGTAAAGAGACCCAGTACTTC. Translating gives CASSQEASKETQYF.

This clone is a singleton in its sample. This chain joins TRBV2 and TRBJ2-7; 9 positions agree with TRBD1. Trimming removed 4 bases from V and 2 bases from J; junction bases left unmatched: 0. Per the germline V gene, CDR1 is SNHLY and CDR2 is FYNNEI. The CDR3 runs to 13 residues. DNA of the CDR3: TGTGCCAGCAGTGGACAGGGGGCCTACGAGCAGTACGTC. This sequence encodes CASSGQGAYEQYV.

This clone occurred a few times. In nucleotides, the CDR3 is TGTGCCAGCAGCCCTGGGACAGGAGGCACTGAAGCTTTCTTT. Amino acid sequence: CASSPGTGGTEAFF. The rearrangement uses TRBV7-2 and TRBJ1-1; 8 bases agree with TRBD1. V dropped 5 bases and J dropped 4; count of bases not matched to a gene: 6. Germline V gives CDR1 SGHTA, CDR2 FQGNSA. The CDR3 totals 14 residues.

V gene TRBV5-1 combines with J gene TRBJ2-1; 12 positions agree with TRBD2. The CDR3 contains 16 residues. CDR1 is SGHRS, CDR2 YFSETQ, per germline. V was pared by 2 bases and J by 10 bases, with 10 bases of the junction left unmatched. The CDR3 sequence: CASSLDWTSGVVEQFF. In nucleotides, the CDR3 is TGCGCCAGCAGCTTAGATTGGACTAGCGGGGTGGTAGAGCAGTTCTTC.

The V gene is TRBV29-1, the J gene TRBJ1-1, with 7 nucleotides matching TRBD1. With V trimmed by 4 bases and J by 0 bases, 5 bases remained unmatched. In germline, CDR1 is SQVTM, CDR2 ANQGSEA. The CDR3 is made up of 14 amino acids. CDR3 in DNA: TGCAGCGTTGCGTACCAGGGGGTGAACACTGAAGCTTTCTTT. This translates into CSVAYQGVNTEAFF.

This chain uses TRBV11-2 with TRBJ2-1, with D hard to call. The CDR3 loop spans 16 amino acids. CDR1 is SGHAT and CDR2 is FQNNGV in the germline V gene. The V and J ends lost 1 base and 0 bases respectively, with 10 bases between them. The CDR3 DNA reads as TGTGCCAGCAGCTTAGCTATCCGAGGCTCCTACAATGAGCAGTTCTTC. Its protein is CASSLAIRGSYNEQFF.

This clone qualifies as medium-sized. The V call is TRBV5-5, the J call TRBJ2-2; 7 nucleotides agree with TRBD1. From germline, CDR1 is SGHKS and CDR2 YYEKEE (reference sequence). CDR3 length equals 16 residues. Losses at the gene ends were 1 base for V and 0 bases for J; bases not matched to a gene: 3. CDR3 coding DNA: TGTGCCAGCAGCTTGCTAGGGGGCGCGAACACCGGGGAGCTGTTTTTT. It translates to CASSLLGGANTGELFF.

This chain connects TRBV30 to TRBJ2-7, with no clear D. Trimming shortened V by 3 bases and J by 4 bases, and 7 bases separated the two germline ends. Germline CDR1 reads GTSNPN; CDR2 reads SVGIG (reference sequence). The CDR3 runs to 11 residues. The CDR3 reads CAWSDGYEQYF. CDR3 coding DNA: TGTGCCTGGAGCGACGGTTACGAGCAGTACTTC. The full variable domain, completed using reference TRBV30 and TRBJ2-7, is SQTIHQWPATLVQPVGSPLSLECTVEGTSNPNLYWYRQAAGRGLQLLFYSVGIGQISSEVPQNLSASRPQDRQFILSSKKLLLSDSGFYLCAWSDGYEQYFGPGTRLTVT.

The rearrangement joins TRBV19 to TRBJ1-1; D gene ambiguous. V lost 4 bases and J lost 1, with 10 bases in between. CDR1 and CDR2 from the germline V gene are LNHDA and SQIVND (reference sequence). CDR3 length: 14 residues. The CDR3, as DNA: TGTGCCAGTAGTAATATTCAGAGGAACACTGAAGCTTTCTTT. Amino acid sequence: CASSNIQRNTEAFF.

Only one count was recorded for this clone. The rearrangement joins TRBV4-1 to TRBJ2-1; D may be TRBD1 or TRBD2 (5 bases each). CDR3 length: 16 residues. Germline V gives CDR1 MGHRA, CDR2 YSYEKL. The germline V and J ends were trimmed by 0 bases and 8 bases, with 17 bases remaining between them. CDR3 amino acids: CASSQEVQRWGDEQFF. CDR3 bases: TGCGCCAGCAGCCAAGAGGTACAGCGGTGGGGCGATGAGCAGTTCTTC.

V and J are TRBV4-1 and TRBJ2-2; 7 bases agree with TRBD1. This CDR3 is 14 amino acids long. Trimming removed 5 bases from V and 6 bases from J; junction bases left unmatched: 6. Germline values: CDR1 MGHRA, CDR2 YSYEKL. The CDR3 DNA follows: TGCGCCAGCAGCGCTACAGACAGGGCCGGGGAGCTGTTTTTT. This codes for CASSATDRAGELFF.

V and J are TRBV7-2 and TRBJ2-3; D uncertain. The CDR3 runs 13 residues. The germline V and J ends were trimmed by 1 base and 13 bases, with 15 bases remaining between them. Germline V gene data show CDR1 as SGHTA and CDR2 as FQGNSA. CDR3 in DNA: TGTGCCAGCAGCTTAGATTTTCCGGGTGGCGAGTATTTT. Translated: CASSLDFPGGEYF.